The 4 T cell receptor beta chains reported below all come from one sample, sequenced in a study of cytomegalovirus exposure and HLA in healthy donors (TCRdb year 2017). Library preparation was by the immunoSEQ multiplex PCR assay. A mixture of 60 forward primers for TCR Vbeta segments and 13 reverse primers for TCR Jbeta segments was used in the multiplex PCR. Sourced from immuneACCESS, this table was stored by TCRdb with only in-frame sequences that have V and J called. A share of the clones is absent; for the studies checked, an unresolved V gene accounts for under half, and the remainder has no known explanation. Present in this sample are around 170,000 clones, more than 75% of which were seen just once. The ten top clones hold about 0.8% of the sample. Sequenced input: PBMCs. The receptors shown here come from a woman aged 18-30 years in good health and CMV-seronegative.

The chain is built from TRBV19 and TRBJ1-5, with a tentative D call TRBD1 (5 bases). Germline CDR1 reads LNHDA; CDR2 reads SQIVND (reference sequence). The V gene lost 9 bases and the J gene lost 7 bases, with 16 bases spanning the gap. CDR3 length: 13 residues. This CDR3 reads CASNDSGGQPQHF. Written as DNA, the CDR3 is TGTGCCAGCAACGACAGCGGGGGGCAGCCCCAGCATTTT.

The chain joins TRBV7-9 to TRBJ2-2; 8 nucleotides align to TRBD1. V was pared by 5 bases and J by 9 bases, with 11 bases of the junction left unmatched. The CDR3 length is 15 residues. Per germline, CDR1 SEHNR and CDR2 FQNEAQ (reference sequence). Written as DNA, the CDR3 is TGTGCCAGCAGCCCCGCGCCGGACAGGGTTTGGGAGCTGTTTTTT. It is translated as CASSPAPDRVWELFF.

The J gene is TRBJ2-3, the V gene TRBV29-1; D is possibly TRBD2 (5 bases). Germline values: CDR1 SQVTM, CDR2 ANQGSEA. This CDR3 is built from 13 residues. Trimming removed 3 bases at V and 3 bases at J, with 10 bases between. CDR3 loop: CSVDVSGTDTQYF. The CDR3, as DNA: TGCAGCGTTGACGTCTCGGGGACAGATACGCAGTATTTT.

This clone was observed a single time. The chain employs TRBV27 and TRBJ1-3; no clear D. Germline V gene lookup returns CDR1 MNHEY and CDR2 SMNVEV (reference sequence). V lost 4 bases, J lost 0 bases, and 10 bases lay in between. This CDR3 has 15 amino acids. CDR3 sequence: CASSSTFYSGNTIYF. The CDR3 nucleotides are TGTGCCAGCAGTTCGACTTTCTACTCTGGAAACACCATATATTTT.